This T cell receptor (beta chain) appears in the sequencing data of a study of blood T cell repertoires in COVID-19. Overall study context: Material from acute and convalescent COVID-19 was sourced from the United States, Italy and Spain. T cells, B-cell-depleted T cells, or PBMCs provided the cDNA or gDNA that served as material.

This CDR3 has 13 amino acids. Germline V gives CDR1 MDHEN, CDR2 SYDVKM. Trimming cost V 11 bases and J 3 bases, with 16 bases left between them. Seattle researchers signed up patients amid active infection and tracked them longitudinally. The assay was immunoSEQ multiplex PCR, and TCRdb's table has in-frame clones only and misses some. The repertoire has about 170,000 clones, around four fifths of them found once; the top ten carry around 8.9%. A single count supports this clone. Sequenced: peripheral blood. The chain has TRBV28 and TRBJ1-2, with a possible D match to TRBD1 (5 bases). The origin of this receptor is a woman of 80 years or more with COVID-19, enrolled during active disease. The CDR3 nucleotides are TGTGCCGCTCACAGGAGCTTGGACTATGGCTACACCTTC. It translates to CAAHRSLDYGYTF.